These T cell receptor beta chains were read from a single sample in a study of blood T cell repertoires in COVID-19. Produced via immunoSEQ multiplex PCR; TCRdb's table is partial and in-frame only. The sample has 170,000 or so clones; approximately 87% are singletons. Sequences were obtained from PBMCs or T cells enriched from blood (not recorded which). The receptors come from a woman aged 50 to 60 who had recovered from COVID-19. The CDR3 runs from the conserved cysteine through the conserved F or W. D genes are given only for firm matches. Size values are once, few and many counts, or a class for expanded clones, and some rows have none.

clone_size	v_call	j_call	d_call	cdr3_aa	cdr3_nt
-	TRBV19	TRBJ1-5	TRBD1	CASSLGTGISNQPQHF	TGTGCCAGTAGTTTAGGGACAGGGATTAGCAATCAGCCCCAGCATTTT
-	TRBV2	TRBJ2-2	TRBD2	CASSEVFPGGANTGELFF	TGTGCCAGCAGTGAAGTGTTCCCGGGGGGGGCGAACACCGGGGAGCTGTTTTTT
-	TRBV5-1	TRBJ2-7	TRBD1	CASSQSTGHYEQYF	TGCGCCAGCAGCCAGTCGACAGGGCACTACGAGCAGTACTTC
-	TRBV7-8	TRBJ1-5	-	CASSRREGVDQPQHF	TGTGCCAGCAGTCGTAGGGAAGGGGTCGATCAGCCCCAGCATTTT
-	TRBV9	TRBJ1-4	TRBD1	CASSDGQGNEKLFF	TGTGCCAGCAGCGACGGACAGGGGAATGAAAAACTGTTTTTT
-	TRBV10-3	TRBJ1-2	TRBD1	CAISESIQGAGGYTF	TGTGCCATCAGTGAGTCAATACAGGGGGCTGGTGGCTACACCTTC
-	TRBV6-1	TRBJ1-2	-	CASSEARSGGGYTF	TGTGCCAGCAGTGAAGCGCGGTCAGGAGGTGGCTACACCTTC
-	TRBV20-1	TRBJ1-2	-	CSARTGNGYTF	TGCAGTGCTAGGACAGGAAATGGCTACACCTTC
once	TRBV18	TRBJ2-3	TRBD1	CASSPHQGARPDTQYF	TGTGCCAGCTCACCACACCAGGGGGCGCGCCCAGATACGCAGTATTTT
-	TRBV4-1	TRBJ2-3	TRBD2	CASSHGGLAGSTDTQYF	TGCGCCAGCAGCCATGGGGGACTAGCGGGGAGCACAGATACGCAGTATTTT
few	TRBV27	TRBJ2-3	TRBD2	CASSLSGGSSPQNTQYF	TGTGCCAGCAGTTTATCCGGGGGGAGCAGTCCACAGAATACGCAGTATTTT
-	TRBV10-1	TRBJ2-3	TRBD2	CASSDYYGVAGTNTDTQYF	TGCGCCAGCAGTGATTATTACGGAGTAGCGGGGACTAACACAGATACGCAGTATTTT
-	TRBV7-2	TRBJ2-5	-	CASSAQTGHQETQYF	TGTGCCAGCAGCGCGCAGACAGGCCACCAAGAGACCCAGTACTTC
-	TRBV4-1	TRBJ1-1	-	CASSQATGLMNTEAFF	TGCGCCAGCAGCCAAGCCACAGGGTTAATGAACACTGAAGCTTTCTTT
-	TRBV12-3/TRBV12-4	TRBJ1-1	-	CATGQMNTEAFF	TGTGCCACCGGACAGATGAACACTGAAGCTTTCTTT
-	TRBV6-2/TRBV6-3	TRBJ1-1	-	CASSTRLTTNTEAFF	TGTGCCAGCAGTACGCGACTGACGACGAACACTGAAGCTTTCTTT
-	TRBV6-5	TRBJ1-2	-	CASSYGDTQRSYGYTF	TGTGCCAGCAGTTACGGGGACACACAGCGCAGCTATGGCTACACCTTC
-	TRBV6-5	TRBJ2-7	TRBD2	CASSYDSGGGREQYF	TGTGCCAGCAGTTACGATTCTGGGGGGGGACGGGAGCAGTACTTC
-	TRBV5-8	TRBJ1-4	-	CASRRRGGNHNEKLFF	TGTGCCAGCAGGCGCCGGGGGGGAAACCATAATGAAAAACTGTTTTTT
-	TRBV11-2	TRBJ1-6	TRBD1	CASSWVYRGMRAYNSPLHF	TGTGCCAGCAGCTGGGTCTACAGGGGGATGAGGGCCTATAATTCACCCCTCCACTTT
-	TRBV29-1	TRBJ1-5	-	CSAQNGGGINQPQHF	TGCAGCGCTCAAAACGGGGGAGGCATTAATCAGCCCCAGCATTTT
once	TRBV7-8	TRBJ1-5	-	CASSLAEGTARPQHF	TGTGCCAGCAGCTTAGCGGAGGGGACTGCTCGGCCCCAGCATTTT
-	TRBV7-3	TRBJ1-2	-	CASSPTRTEGNPSGYTF	TGTGCCAGCAGCCCAACTCGGACGGAGGGGAATCCGTCTGGCTACACCTTC
-	TRBV4-3	TRBJ1-1	TRBD1	CASSRIQGAEAFF	TGCGCCAGCAGCCGGATCCAGGGGGCTGAAGCTTTCTTT
-	TRBV2	TRBJ1-6	-	CASSGAEPARDSPLHF	TGTGCCAGCAGTGGAGCCGAGCCGGCCCGGGATTCACCCCTCCACTTT
-	TRBV6-6	TRBJ1-1	-	CASSYRDWAFF	TGTGCCAGCAGTTACCGGGACTGGGCTTTCTTT
-	TRBV18	TRBJ1-5	-	CASSRVVGSDNQPQHF	TGTGCCAGCTCACGGGTCGTCGGGTCCGACAATCAGCCCCAGCATTTT
-	TRBV30	TRBJ2-2	-	CAWSVIGDRAGGELFF	TGTGCCTGGAGTGTTATAGGGGATCGAGCGGGCGGGGAGCTGTTTTTT
-	TRBV5-1	TRBJ2-5	-	CASRSGVLETQYF	TGCGCCAGCAGATCGGGAGTATTAGAGACCCAGTACTTC
-	TRBV5-6	TRBJ1-1	TRBD1	CASSLLQGSTEAFF	TGTGCCAGCAGCTTGTTACAGGGGAGTACTGAAGCTTTCTTT
-	TRBV15	TRBJ2-5	-	CATSRDLSLETQYF	TGTGCCACCAGCAGAGATCTATCGTTGGAGACCCAGTACTTC
once	TRBV9	TRBJ2-5	TRBD1	CASSQTGAMETQYF	TGTGCCAGCAGCCAAACAGGGGCTATGGAGACCCAGTACTTC
-	TRBV25-1	TRBJ2-2	-	CATQGVAAGELFF	TGTGCCACCCAAGGGGTTGCGGCCGGGGAGCTGTTTTTT
-	TRBV6-1	TRBJ2-1	TRBD2	CASSEPGLARNEQFF	TGTGCCAGCAGTGAGCCGGGACTAGCGAGGAACGAGCAGTTCTTC
few	TRBV5-4	TRBJ1-3	-	CASSRGSFSGNTIYF	TGTGCCAGCAGCCGGGGGTCCTTCTCTGGAAACACCATATATTTT
-	TRBV4-3	TRBJ2-4	-	CASSQGSGAAKNIQYF	TGCGCCAGCAGCCAAGGGTCAGGGGCGGCCAAAAACATTCAGTACTTC
once	TRBV7-2	TRBJ2-5	-	CASSWGDARETQYF	TGTGCCAGCAGCTGGGGGGACGCCCGAGAGACCCAGTACTTC
-	TRBV30	TRBJ2-7	-	CAWSVAGPYEQYF	TGTGCCTGGAGTGTTGCGGGGCCTTACGAGCAGTACTTC
-	TRBV7-9	TRBJ2-5	TRBD1	CASSLVGQQETQYF	TGTGCCAGCAGCTTAGTGGGACAGCAAGAGACCCAGTACTTC
-	TRBV5-3	TRBJ2-7	TRBD1	CARSLGTGSYEQYF	TGTGCCAGAAGCTTGGGGACAGGCTCCTACGAGCAGTACTTC
-	TRBV30	TRBJ1-6	-	CAWSRRPGDESPLHF	TGTGCCTGGAGTCGGAGGCCAGGGGACGAATCACCCCTCCACTTT
-	TRBV5-1	TRBJ1-1	-	CASSLDGNPPLLF	TGCGCCAGCAGCTTGGACGGGAACCCCCCGCTGCTCTTT
-	TRBV5-1	TRBJ2-5	-	CASSPVDIETQYF	TGCGCCAGCAGCCCTGTCGACATCGAGACCCAGTACTTC
-	TRBV7-3	TRBJ1-6	TRBD1	CASQQGANSPLHF	TGTGCCAGTCAACAGGGGGCTAATTCACCCCTCCACTTT
-	TRBV6-5	TRBJ2-3	-	CASKDTSSTDTQYF	TGTGCCAGCAAGGACACCTCTAGCACAGATACGCAGTATTTT
-	TRBV7-3	TRBJ1-3	-	CASSLSNGGGNTIYF	TGTGCCAGCAGCTTAAGCAACGGAGGGGGAAACACCATATATTTT
-	TRBV7-9	TRBJ2-3	-	CASSLTADTQYF	TGTGCCAGCAGCTTGACAGCAGATACGCAGTATTTT
-	TRBV10-3	TRBJ2-3	TRBD2	CATRNSGATDTQYF	TGTGCCACAAGGAATAGCGGGGCCACAGATACGCAGTATTTT